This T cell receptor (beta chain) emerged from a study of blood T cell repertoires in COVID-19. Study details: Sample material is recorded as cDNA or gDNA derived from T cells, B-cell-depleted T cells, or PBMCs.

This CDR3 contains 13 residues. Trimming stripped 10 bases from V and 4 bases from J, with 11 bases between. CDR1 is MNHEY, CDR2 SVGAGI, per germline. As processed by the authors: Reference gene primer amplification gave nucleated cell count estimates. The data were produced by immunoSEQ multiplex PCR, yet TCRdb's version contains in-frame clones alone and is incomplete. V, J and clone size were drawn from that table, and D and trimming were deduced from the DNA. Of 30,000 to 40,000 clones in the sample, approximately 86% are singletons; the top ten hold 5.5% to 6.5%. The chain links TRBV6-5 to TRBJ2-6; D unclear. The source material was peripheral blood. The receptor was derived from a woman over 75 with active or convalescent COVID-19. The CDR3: CATTTPGANVLTF. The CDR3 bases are TGTGCCACAACCACTCCGGGGGCCAACGTCCTGACTTTC.